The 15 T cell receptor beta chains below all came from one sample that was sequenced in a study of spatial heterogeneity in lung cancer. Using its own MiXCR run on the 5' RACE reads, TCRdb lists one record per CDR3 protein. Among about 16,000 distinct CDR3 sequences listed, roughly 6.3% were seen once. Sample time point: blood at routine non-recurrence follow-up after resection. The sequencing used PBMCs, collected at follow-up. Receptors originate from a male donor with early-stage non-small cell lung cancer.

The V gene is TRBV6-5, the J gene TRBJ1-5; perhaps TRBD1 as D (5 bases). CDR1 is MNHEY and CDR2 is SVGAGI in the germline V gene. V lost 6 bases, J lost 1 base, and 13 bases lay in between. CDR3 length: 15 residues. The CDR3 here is CASSHLRGSNQPQHF. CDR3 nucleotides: TGTGCCAGCAGCCACTTGAGGGGAAGCAATCAGCCCCAGCATTTT.

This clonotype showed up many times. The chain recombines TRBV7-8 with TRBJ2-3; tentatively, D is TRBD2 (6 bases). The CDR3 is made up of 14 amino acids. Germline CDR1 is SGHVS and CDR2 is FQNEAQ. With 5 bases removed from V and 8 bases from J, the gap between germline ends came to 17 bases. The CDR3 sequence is CASSPGSRRGTQYF. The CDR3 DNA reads TGTGCCAGCAGCCCCGGGAGCCGGAGGGGTACGCAGTATTTT. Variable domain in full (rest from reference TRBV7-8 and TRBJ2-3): GAGVSQSPRYKVAKRGQDVALRCDPISGHVSLFWYQQALGQGPEFLTYFQNEAQLDKSGLPSDRFFAERPEGSVSTLKIQRTQQEDSAVYLCASSPGSRRGTQYFGPGTRLTVL.

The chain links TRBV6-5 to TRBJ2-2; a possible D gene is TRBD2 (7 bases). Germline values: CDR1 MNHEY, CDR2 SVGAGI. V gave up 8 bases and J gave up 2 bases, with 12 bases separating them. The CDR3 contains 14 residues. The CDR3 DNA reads TGTGCCAGCCGACCGGGGGGCAACACCGGGGAGCTGTTTTTT. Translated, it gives CASRPGGNTGELFF.

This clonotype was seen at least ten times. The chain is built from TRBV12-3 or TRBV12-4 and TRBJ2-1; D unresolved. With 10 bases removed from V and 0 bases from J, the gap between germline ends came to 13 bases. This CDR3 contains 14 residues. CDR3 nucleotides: TGTGCCACCAACCCGGCAAGCTCCTACAATGAGCAGTTCTTC. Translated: CATNPASSYNEQFF.

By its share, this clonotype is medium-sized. CDR3 DNA: TGTGCCAGCAAAGGACCTGGGAGCACAGATACGCAGTATTTT. This sequence encodes CASKGPGSTDTQYF. V and J are TRBV7-3 and TRBJ2-3, with no clear D. Trimming cost V 7 bases and J 0 bases, with 11 bases left between them. CDR1 SGHTA and CDR2 FQGTGA come from the germline V gene. The length of the CDR3 is 14 residues. Combining the CDR3 with reference TRBV7-3 and TRBJ2-3 gives the whole variable domain GAGVSQTPSNKVTEKGKYVELRCDPISGHTALYWYRQSLGQGPEFLIYFQGTGAADDSGLPNDRFFAVRPEGSVSTLKIQRTERGDSAVYLCASKGPGSTDTQYFGPGTRLTVL.

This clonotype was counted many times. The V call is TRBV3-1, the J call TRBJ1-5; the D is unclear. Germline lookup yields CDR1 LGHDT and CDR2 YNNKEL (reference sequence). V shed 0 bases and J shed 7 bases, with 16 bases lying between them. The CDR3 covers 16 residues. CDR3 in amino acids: CASSQDPSVLGQPQHF. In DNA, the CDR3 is TGTGCCAGCAGCCAAGATCCTTCGGTATTGGGCCAGCCCCAGCATTTT.

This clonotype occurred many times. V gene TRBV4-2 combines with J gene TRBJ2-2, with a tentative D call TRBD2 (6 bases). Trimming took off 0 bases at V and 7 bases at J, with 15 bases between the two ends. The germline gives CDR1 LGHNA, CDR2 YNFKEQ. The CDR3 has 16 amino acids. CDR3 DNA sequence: TGTGCCAGCAGCCAAGAGGTGTTTCGAGCGGGCGGGGAGCTGTTTTTT. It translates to CASSQEVFRAGGELFF.

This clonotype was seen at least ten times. In DNA form, the CDR3 reads TGTGCCATCAGTGAGTCCCCAGCCCAGGGGGCGCCGGGCTACACCTTC. This encodes CAISESPAQGAPGYTF. This chain joins TRBV10-3 and TRBJ1-2; TRBD1 aligns across 8 bases. Germline loops: CDR1 ENHRY, CDR2 SYGVKD. The CDR3 runs 16 residues. The J segment lost 8 bases and the V segment lost 0 bases, leaving 11 bases of the junction unmatched.

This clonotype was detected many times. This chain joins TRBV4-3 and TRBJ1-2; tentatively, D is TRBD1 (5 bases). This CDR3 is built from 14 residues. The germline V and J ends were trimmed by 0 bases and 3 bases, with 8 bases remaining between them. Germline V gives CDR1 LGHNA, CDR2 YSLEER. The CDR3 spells CASSQDLGHYGYTF. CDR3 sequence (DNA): TGCGCCAGCAGCCAAGATTTGGGGCACTATGGCTACACCTTC.

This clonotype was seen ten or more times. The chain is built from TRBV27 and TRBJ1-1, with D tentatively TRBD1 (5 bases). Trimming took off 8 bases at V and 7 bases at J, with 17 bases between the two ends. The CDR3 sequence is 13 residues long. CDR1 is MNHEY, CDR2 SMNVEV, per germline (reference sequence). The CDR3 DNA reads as TGTGCCAGCGGGGACTCTGACAAGATTGAAGCTTTCTTT. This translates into CASGDSDKIEAFF.

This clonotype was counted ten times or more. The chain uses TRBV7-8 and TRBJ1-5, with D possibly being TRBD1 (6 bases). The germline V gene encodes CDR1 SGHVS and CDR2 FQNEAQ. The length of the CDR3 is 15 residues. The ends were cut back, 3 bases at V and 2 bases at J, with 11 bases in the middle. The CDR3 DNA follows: TGTGCCAGCAGCTTTTACAGGGTTGGCAATCAGCCCCAGCATTTT. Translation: CASSFYRVGNQPQHF.

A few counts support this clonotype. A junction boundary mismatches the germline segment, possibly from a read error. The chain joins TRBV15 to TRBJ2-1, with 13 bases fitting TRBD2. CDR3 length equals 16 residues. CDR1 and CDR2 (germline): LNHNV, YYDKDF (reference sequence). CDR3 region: CATRRVTSGRWDKQFF. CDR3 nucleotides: TGTGCCACCAGAAGAGTGACTAGCGGGAGGTGGGACAAGCAGTTCTTC.

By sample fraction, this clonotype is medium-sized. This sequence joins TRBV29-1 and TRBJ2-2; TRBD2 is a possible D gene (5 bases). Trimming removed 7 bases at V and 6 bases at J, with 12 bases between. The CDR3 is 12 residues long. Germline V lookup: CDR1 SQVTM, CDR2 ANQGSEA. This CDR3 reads CSGGLVPGELFF. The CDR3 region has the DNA TGCAGCGGTGGACTGGTCCCCGGGGAGCTGTTTTTT.

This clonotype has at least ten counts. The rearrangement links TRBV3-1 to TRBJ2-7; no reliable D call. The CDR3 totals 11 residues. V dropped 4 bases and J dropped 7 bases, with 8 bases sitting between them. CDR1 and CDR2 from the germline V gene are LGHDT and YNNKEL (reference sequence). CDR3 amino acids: CASSPGWEQYF. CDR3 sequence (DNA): TGTGCCAGCAGCCCGGGCTGGGAGCAGTACTTC.

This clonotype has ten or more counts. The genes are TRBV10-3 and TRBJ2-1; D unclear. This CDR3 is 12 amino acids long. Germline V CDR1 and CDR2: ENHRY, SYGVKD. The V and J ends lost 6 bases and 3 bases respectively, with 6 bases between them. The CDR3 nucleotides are TGTGCCATCAGCGACGGCTACAATGAGCAGTTCTTC. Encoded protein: CAISDGYNEQFF.